This is a list of T cell receptor beta chains from one sample in a study of CD8+CD57+ T cells in acquired aplastic anemia. TCRdb recomputed calls from the reads with MiXCR, one row per CDR3 protein. The table records about 180,000 distinct CDR3 sequences, 46% of them present only once. Material: sorted CD4+, CD8+, or CD8+CD57+ T cells (not recorded which) from PBMCs. All receptors derive from a human donor in good health. Each CDR3 is given with its conserved first and last residue. Rows give clone size only sometimes, using once, few, many, or a class for an expanded clone.

TRBV5-1,many,TRBJ1-6,CASSDRKNSPLHF
TRBV4-2,many,TRBJ2-1,CASSPGRLAGVNEQFF
TRBV25-1,once,TRBJ2-7,CASSQTSGISHEQYF
TRBV3-1,many,TRBJ1-3,CASSSNRGNTIYF
TRBV7-7,-,TRBJ2-5,CARRARTSGETQYF
TRBV7-2,-,TRBJ1-5,CASSSYHQPQHF
TRBV7-2,-,TRBJ2-5,CASSAAPRETQYF
TRBV2,many,TRBJ1-1,CASSSSEAFF
TRBV7-9,many,TRBJ2-1,CASSEPGLAAPEQFF
TRBV2,-,TRBJ1-2,CAKHWNAGEFGYTF
TRBV7-2,-,TRBJ1-5,CASSPRTGIRPQHF
TRBV15,-,TRBJ2-7,CATSRGRAGSYEQYF
TRBV7-9,-,TRBJ2-7,CASSRGTQAYEQYF
TRBV28,few,TRBJ1-5,CASTEGQGKQPQHF
TRBV29-1,once,TRBJ2-5,CSVSSGETQYF
TRBV2,-,-,CASSEIAEETQYF
TRBV14,-,TRBJ2-3,CASSQKGDTQYF
TRBV4-1,many,TRBJ1-1,CASSPARAGATEAFF
TRBV10-2,few,TRBJ2-5,CASSTAQETQYF
TRBV29-1,many,TRBJ2-7,CSVDIGSGRYEQYF
TRBV2,-,TRBJ2-5,CASSVSTGETQYF
TRBV19,-,TRBJ1-1,CASRDVGGVSTEAFF
TRBV6-5,few,TRBJ2-3,CASSYRDTQYF
TRBV4-2,few,TRBJ2-1,CASSPGTSGNNEQFF
TRBV9,-,TRBJ2-7,CASSVVRGAPYEQYF
TRBV15,-,TRBJ2-7,CATSRATGTSGKYEQYF
TRBV7-9,-,TRBJ2-1,CASSFEGHEQFF
TRBV19,-,TRBJ1-1,CATDRGMNTEAFF